This T cell receptor beta chain was sequenced during a study of T cell repertoires in cytomegalovirus infection. For the study at large: Matching HLA type and CMV infection were both indicated by public TCR beta signatures. Study observations and caveats: Adding up the frequency of public TCR beta families identified people who carried CMV plus the relevant HLA. CMV-specific HLA-C-restricted TCR beta clonotypes dominated the ex vivo response.

Trimming took off 1 base at V and 7 bases at J, with 20 bases between the two ends. CDR1 is SGHNT, CDR2 YYREEE, per germline (reference sequence). CDR3 length: 17 residues. TCRdb called the reads again in MiXCR, with one record for every CDR3 protein. The sample records 200,000 to 300,000 distinct CDR3 sequences, 12% to 15% being singletons. This clonotype was observed a handful of times. Its antigen is as yet unknown. This receptor was taken from a human donor in good health (CMV status not recorded). Some clones in this sample may be carry-over from other donors' samples. Material for sequencing was PBMCs. This sequence joins TRBV5-4 and TRBJ2-2; a weak D match, TRBD2 (6 bases). The DNA for the CDR3 is TGTGCCAGCAGCTTGAGAAGCAGCACCCCCGGGAGCGGGGAGCTGTTTTTT. Translating it yields CASSLRSSTPGSGELFF.